Here is one T cell receptor beta chain with its context. The method was immunoSEQ multiplex PCR; TCRdb's version includes in-frame clones alone and lacks a portion of them. In the table there are 2 million to 2.5 million clones, about 92% of which are singletons. Per the germline V gene, CDR1 is SGHTA and CDR2 is FQGNSA. CDR3 length: 15 residues. The V and J ends lost 9 bases and 0 bases respectively, with 15 bases between them. This sample was included in a study of shared clonotypes between healthy human individuals. The sequenced material came from naive CD4+ T cells from PBMCs. Subset defined: CD45RA+ positively selected. The rearrangement joins TRBV7-2 to TRBJ1-3; a weak D match, TRBD1 (6 bases). This receptor was obtained from a man aged 18 to 29 in good health. Some clones in this sample may be carry-over from other donors' samples. This CDR3 reads CASTLGGLSGNTIYF. CDR3 DNA: TGTGCCAGTACTCTGGGGGGGCTCTCTGGAAACACCATATATTTT.